Below, 16 T cell receptor beta chains from the same sample are listed, as sequenced in a study of radiation and T cells in renal cell carcinoma. Libraries were prepared by immunoSEQ multiplex PCR; TCRdb keeps only in-frame clonotypes and omits some of them. The sample shows 24,000 or so clones, around half of them seen only once. This sample's treatment: treatment-naive control, cytoreductive nephrectomy. The sample here was tumor tissue, taken from a patient whose treatment was nephrectomy without radiotherapy. Every receptor here comes from a human donor with renal cell carcinoma.

The chain carries TRBV6-1 and TRBJ1-2; D is unresolved. The V and J ends lost 2 bases and 5 bases respectively, with 12 bases between them. This CDR3 comprises 14 residues. The V gene's germline CDR1 is MNHNS and CDR2 SASEGT. CDR3 DNA: TGTGCCAGCAGTGAAAGGCAGGAAGCTTATGGCTACACCTTC. Translation gives CASSERQEAYGYTF.

This rearrangement joins TRBV6-4 to TRBJ2-3; 9 nucleotides align to TRBD2. The V gene's germline CDR1 is MRHNA and CDR2 SNTAGT. V shed 4 bases and J 1 base; nucleotides not matched to a gene: 6. This CDR3 has 16 residues. The CDR3 protein is CASSAVAGDGTDTQYF. The DNA of the CDR3 is TGTGCCAGCAGTGCCGTAGCGGGGGACGGCACAGATACGCAGTATTTT.

The rearrangement links TRBV14 to TRBJ2-2; D ambiguous. This CDR3 is 12 amino acids long. CDR1 SGHDN and CDR2 FVKESK come from the germline V gene. The ends were cut back, 1 base at V and 7 bases at J, with 4 bases in the middle. In DNA form, the CDR3 reads TGTGCCAGCAGCCAAGTAATCGGGGAGCTGTTTTTT. Translating gives CASSQVIGELFF.

CDR3 sequence (DNA): TGTGCCAGTAGTTTCATGACAGGGTCTAGCACAGATACGCAGTATTTT. Its translation: CASSFMTGSSTDTQYF. The chain links TRBV19 to TRBJ2-3, with 7 bases lining up with TRBD1. The CDR3 contains 16 residues. Germline V gene sequence: CDR1 LNHDA, CDR2 SQIVND (reference sequence). After removal of 5 bases from V and 0 bases from J, the junction contained 8 bases not matched to a gene.

V usage is TRBV13 and J usage is TRBJ1-6; the D is unclear. Trimming took off 2 bases at V and 15 bases at J, with 20 bases between the two ends. Germline CDR1 PRHDT, CDR2 FYEKMQ (reference sequence). The CDR3 contains 15 residues. The CDR3 loop reads CASSLSSALIHFLHF. In DNA, the CDR3 is TGTGCCAGCAGCTTATCATCAGCACTAATTCACTTCCTCCACTTT.

This clone was observed a few times. The chain combines TRBV5-6 with TRBJ2-3; no definite D call. Germline V lookup: CDR1 SGHDT, CDR2 YYEEEE. This CDR3 region has 11 residues. Trimming cost V 2 bases and J 5 bases, with 3 bases left between them. CDR3 region: CASSFGDTQYF. In DNA form, the CDR3 reads TGTGCCAGCAGCTTCGGAGATACGCAGTATTTT.

This clone was found a few times. The chain recombines TRBV4-3 with TRBJ1-5; D not resolved. Germline lookup yields CDR1 LGHNA and CDR2 YSLEER. V lost 0 bases and J 9 bases, leaving 12 bases between the germline ends. CDR3 length: 14 residues. CDR3 protein: CASSQDRLRGPQHF. Here the CDR3 DNA reads TGCGCCAGCAGCCAAGATAGACTACGGGGGCCCCAGCATTTT.

The chain combines TRBV6-5 with TRBJ1-2; tentative D call: TRBD1 (5 bases). CDR1 is MNHEY, CDR2 SVGAGI, per germline. Between the trimmed V and J ends, which lost 7 bases and 4 bases, there was a span of 16 bases. This CDR3 has 14 amino acids. CDR3 in amino acids: CASTTAGGTYGYTF. The CDR3 DNA is TGTGCCAGCACCACCGCGGGGGGGACCTATGGCTACACCTTC.

A few counts support this clone. This chain links TRBV18 with TRBJ1-2; tentatively, D is TRBD1 (5 bases). CDR3 size: 13 residues. Germline CDR1 is KGHSH and CDR2 is LQKENI. Trimming pared 6 bases from V and 4 bases from J, leaving 12 bases between. The CDR3 spells CASSSQGAYGYTF. CDR3 coding DNA: TGTGCCAGCTCGTCTCAGGGAGCCTATGGCTACACCTTC.

The count of this clone is one. The chain carries TRBV7-6 and TRBJ2-7, with TRBD2 matching 8 bases. The trim removed 1 base at V and 7 bases at J, leaving 9 bases unmatched. Germline CDR1 and CDR2: SGHVS and FNYEAQ. There are 15 residues in the CDR3. The CDR3 region has the DNA TGTGCCAGCAGCTTAGGAGCGGGGGCCCCCTGGGAGCAGTACTTC. Protein product: CASSLGAGAPWEQYF. The entire variable domain, with the rest obtained from reference TRBV7-6 and TRBJ2-7, is as follows: GAGVSQSPRYKVTKRGQDVALRCDPISGHVSLYWYRQALGQGPEFLTYFNYEAQQDKSGLPNDRFSAERPEGSISTLTIQRTEQRDSAMYRCASSLGAGAPWEQYFGPGTRLTVT.

The chain combines TRBV30 with TRBJ2-3, with 7 bases lining up with TRBD2. Trimming cost V 5 bases and J 11 bases; bases outside gene matches: 7. Germline V gene lookup returns CDR1 GTSNPN and CDR2 SVGIG (reference sequence). This CDR3 has 11 amino acids. The chain's CDR3 is CAWAVGGVQYF. CDR3 in DNA: TGTGCCTGGGCCGTTGGGGGGGTGCAGTATTTT.

The chain joins TRBV19 to TRBJ2-3; D might be TRBD2 (5 bases). The CDR3 is made up of 15 amino acids. The ends were cut back, 3 bases at V and 1 base at J, with 11 bases in the middle. From germline, CDR1 is LNHDA and CDR2 SQIVND (reference sequence). CDR3 in amino acids: CASSIRGWGTDTQYF. The CDR3 DNA follows: TGTGCCAGTAGTATTCGGGGATGGGGCACAGATACGCAGTATTTT.

By share, this clone counts as medium-sized. This chain links TRBV5-6 with TRBJ1-1; tentatively, D is TRBD1 (5 bases). This CDR3 comprises 16 residues. The germline CDR1 and CDR2 sequences are SGHDT and YYEEEE. Trimming took 1 base from V and 5 from J, leaving 18 bases between them. This CDR3 reads CASSLLLTGQITEAFF. CDR3 DNA: TGTGCCAGCAGCTTGCTGCTTACAGGTCAAATAACTGAAGCTTTCTTT. The full variable domain, its missing parts supplied by reference TRBV5-6 and TRBJ1-1, is DAGVTQSPTHLIKTRGQQVTLRCSPKSGHDTVSWYQQALGQGPQFIFQYYEEEERQRGNFPDRFSGHQFPNYSSELNVNALLLGDSALYLCASSLLLTGQITEAFFGQGTRLTVV.

The table lists this clone with a few counts. The chain is built from TRBV7-2 and TRBJ1-2; a possible D gene is TRBD1 (5 bases). V lost 1 base and J lost 4, with 13 bases in between. This CDR3 region has 15 residues. Germline CDR1 SGHTA, CDR2 FQGNSA. CDR3 nucleotides: TGTGCCAGCAGCTTAGATGGCGGCCAGGGCTATGGCTACACCTTC. It yields the protein CASSLDGGQGYGYTF.

This clone was seen a handful of times. CDR3 sequence: CASSPISEEKLFF. The CDR3 DNA sequence: TGTGCCAGCAGCCCCATCTCGGAAGAAAAACTGTTTTTT. V usage is TRBV7-9 and J usage is TRBJ1-4; D is unclear. In germline, CDR1 is SEHNR, CDR2 FQNEAQ (reference sequence). The CDR3 totals 13 residues. The V end lost 5 bases, the J end lost 8 bases, and 12 bases lay between the germline ends. The full variable domain, completed using reference TRBV7-9 and TRBJ1-4, is DTGVSQNPRHKITKRGQNVTFRCDPISEHNRLYWYRQTLGQGPEFLTYFQNEAQLEKSRLLSDRFSAERPKGSFSTLEIQRTEQGDSAMYLCASSPISEEKLFFGSGTQLSVL.

This clone occurred a few times. The rearrangement uses TRBV6-6 and TRBJ1-1, with 7 positions matching TRBD1. Trimming at V came to 6 bases and at J to 4 bases, leaving 2 bases not matched to a gene. Germline lookup yields CDR1 MNHNY and CDR2 SVGAGI (reference sequence). This CDR3 has 12 amino acids. The DNA for the CDR3 is TGTGCCAGCAGAGGACAGGTCACTGAAGCTTTCTTT. It encodes CASRGQVTEAFF.